Listed below are T cell receptor beta chains from one sample, sequenced in a study of cytomegalovirus exposure and HLA in healthy donors. TCRdb's copy holds only in-frame clones and misses some; the assay was immunoSEQ multiplex PCR. The top ten clones hold approximately 15% of a sample with 70,000 to 95,000 clones, around 79% of them seen once. Sequenced sample: PBMCs. All receptors derive from a woman aged 40 to 49 in good health and CMV-seropositive. Both conserved end residues are trimmed from each CDR3. Clone size is not always given. Where it is, it says once, few, many or a class for expanded clones.

abundance	v_gene	j_gene	CDR3aa
once	TRBV6-5	TRBJ2-3	ASTGYSTDTQY
few	TRBV2	TRBJ2-7	ASTSQGHEQY
-	TRBV7-9	TRBJ1-2	ASSLIRTEDYGYT
once	TRBV6-5	TRBJ1-6	ASSSYPSSYNSPLH
-	TRBV14	TRBJ1-2	ASSQGGAGIYGYT
-	TRBV28	TRBJ1-5	ASSSHRVRIGEPQH
-	TRBV14	TRBJ1-4	ASSRQGLTNEKLF
-	TRBV6-5	TRBJ2-7	ASTRTGTGAHEQY
-	TRBV2	TRBJ1-4	ASSAYRGKSEKLF
-	TRBV5-1	TRBJ2-5	ASSFGGRGETQY